The text below deals with one TCR beta chain. Its cognate antigen is unknown. A single record per CDR3 protein comes from TCRdb applying MiXCR to the 5' RACE reads. Here the sample spans 450,000 or so distinct CDR3 sequences, about 24% being singletons. The data originate from a study of CD8 T cells in ankylosing spondylitis. Study results and limitations: Seemingly characteristic of ankylosing spondylitis blood was a TCR beta motif consisting of 7 or 8 highly homologous variants.

CDR3 size: 15 residues. J was trimmed by 0 bases and V by 7 bases; bases with no gene match: 8. Input material: blood, either unsorted or a sorted T cell fraction (not recorded which). The clonotype comes from a male donor with ankylosing spondylitis. V usage is TRBV12-3 or TRBV12-4 and J usage is TRBJ2-7, with TRBD2 identical over 8 bases. CDR3 protein: CASTNGGVGSYEQYF. CDR3 nucleotide sequence: TGTGCCAGCACTAACGGGGGGGTCGGCTCCTACGAGCAGTACTTC.